The sequence of this T cell receptor beta chain was determined in a study of metastatic and nonmetastatic thyroid tumors. About the research overall: Repertoire comparisons spanned blood and tumor or nodule tissue from malignant and benign thyroid patients. The study's findings and limits: Malignant thyroid tumors reportedly had TCR beta diversity that was significantly higher than in benign nodules, in blood and tumor.

Points on this clone: Its antigen is unknown. The CDR3 ends on some other residue instead of the conserved phenylalanine or tryptophan, so this is likely a read error.

Germline V gene lookup returns CDR1 LGHNA and CDR2 YNFKEQ. The CDR3 runs to 16 residues. In the authors' workflow: A distant-metastasis classifier for papillary thyroid cancer was built using CDR3 differences across clinicopathological groups. TCRdb ran MiXCR on the PCR reads. The V and J calls, along with clone size, are taken from TCRdb and not from the paper's own processing. The sample carries about 9,000 clones, 14% to 15% recorded once. Prior to thyroid surgery, none of the patients had received any treatment. This TCR was sampled from a female donor with papillary thyroid cancer or a benign thyroid nodule (not recorded which). Some clones in this sample may be carry-over from other donors' samples. The chain uses TRBV4-2 and TRBJ1-4; D is ambiguous. The sample consisted of blood. This CDR3 reads CASSQDTRPTSEKLFC. In DNA, the CDR3 is TGTGCCAGCAGCCAAGATACCCGGCCTACTAGTGAAAAACTGTTTTGT.